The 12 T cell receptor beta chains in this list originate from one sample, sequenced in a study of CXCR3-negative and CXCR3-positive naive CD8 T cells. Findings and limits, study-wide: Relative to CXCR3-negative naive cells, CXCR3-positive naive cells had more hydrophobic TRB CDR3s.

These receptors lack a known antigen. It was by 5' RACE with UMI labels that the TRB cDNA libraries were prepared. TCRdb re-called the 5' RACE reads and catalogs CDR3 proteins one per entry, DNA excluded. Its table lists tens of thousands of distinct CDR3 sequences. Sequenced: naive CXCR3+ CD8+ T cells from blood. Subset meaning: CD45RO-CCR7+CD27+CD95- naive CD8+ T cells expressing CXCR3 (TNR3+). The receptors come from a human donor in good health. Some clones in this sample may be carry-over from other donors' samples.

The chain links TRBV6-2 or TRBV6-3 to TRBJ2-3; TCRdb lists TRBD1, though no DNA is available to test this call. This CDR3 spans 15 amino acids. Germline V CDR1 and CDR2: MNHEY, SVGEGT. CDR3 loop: CASSYSGGGPDTQYF.

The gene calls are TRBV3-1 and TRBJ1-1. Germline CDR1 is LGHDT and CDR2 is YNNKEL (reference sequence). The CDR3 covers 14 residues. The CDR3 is CASSQVPTEAEAFF. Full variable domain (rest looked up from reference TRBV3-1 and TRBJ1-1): DTAVSQTPKYLVTQMGNDKSIKCEQNLGHDTMYWYKQDSKKFLKIMFSYNNKELIINETVPNRFSPKSPDKAHLNLHINSLELGDSAVYFCASSQVPTEAEAFFGQGTRLTVV.

CDR3 region: CSVESAEKNTGELFF. The chain couples TRBV29-1 to TRBJ2-2; TCRdb's D call of TRBD2 is untestable without DNA. Germline V lookup: CDR1 SQVTM, CDR2 ANQGSEA. There are 15 residues in the CDR3.

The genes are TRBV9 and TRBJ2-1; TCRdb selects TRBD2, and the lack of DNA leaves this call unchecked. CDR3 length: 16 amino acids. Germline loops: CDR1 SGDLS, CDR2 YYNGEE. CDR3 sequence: CASSVSGRAVGYEQFF.

The CDR3 here is CASSHVQDSPLHF. The chain combines TRBV23-1 with TRBJ1-6; the TCRdb call, TRBD1, lacks DNA for checking. TRBV23-1 is labeled an ORF, and its function is uncertain. This CDR3 has 13 amino acids.

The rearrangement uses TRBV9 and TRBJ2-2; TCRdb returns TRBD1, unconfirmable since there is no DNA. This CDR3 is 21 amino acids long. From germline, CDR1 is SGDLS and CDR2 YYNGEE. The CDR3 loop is CASSTPLKQGHQTLNTGELFF.

CDR3 region: CASSRNYEQYF. The genes are TRBV5-6 and TRBJ2-7. Germline values: CDR1 SGHDT, CDR2 YYEEEE. CDR3 length: 11 amino acids.

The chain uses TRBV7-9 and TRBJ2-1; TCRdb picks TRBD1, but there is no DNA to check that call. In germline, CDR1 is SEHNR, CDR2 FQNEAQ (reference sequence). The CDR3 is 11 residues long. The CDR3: CAGDGADEQFF.

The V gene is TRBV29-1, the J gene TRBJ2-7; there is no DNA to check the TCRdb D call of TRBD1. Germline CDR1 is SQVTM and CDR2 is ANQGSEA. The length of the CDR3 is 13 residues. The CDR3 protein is CSVLIRGWGEQYF.

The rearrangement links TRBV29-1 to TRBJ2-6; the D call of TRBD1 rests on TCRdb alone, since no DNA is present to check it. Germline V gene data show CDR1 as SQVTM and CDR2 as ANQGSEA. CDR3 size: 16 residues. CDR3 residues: CSVEGDSPSGANVLTF.

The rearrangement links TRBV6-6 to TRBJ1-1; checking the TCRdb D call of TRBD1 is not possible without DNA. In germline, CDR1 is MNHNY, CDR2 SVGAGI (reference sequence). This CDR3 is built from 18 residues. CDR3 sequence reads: CASSQTMGQTALNTEAFF.

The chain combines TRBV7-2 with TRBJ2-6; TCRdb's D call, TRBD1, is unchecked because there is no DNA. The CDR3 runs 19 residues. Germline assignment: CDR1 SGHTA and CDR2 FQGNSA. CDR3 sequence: CASSLATPGVNAGANVLTF. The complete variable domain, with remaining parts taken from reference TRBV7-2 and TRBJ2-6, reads GAGVSQSPSNKVTEKGKDVELRCDPISGHTALYWYRQSLGQGLEFLIYFQGNSAPDKSGLPSDRFSAERTGGSVSTLTIQRTQQEDSAVYLCASSLATPGVNAGANVLTFGAGSRLTVL.